Presented here are 26 T cell receptor beta chains from one specimen sequenced in a study of T cells in localized non-small cell lung cancer. Profiling relied on immunoSEQ multiplex PCR, and the TCRdb table lists in-frame clones only, not all of them. The sample records tens of thousands of clones, 85% to 90% being singletons. The input for sequencing was peripheral blood, taken before any cancer treatment. The receptors come from a male donor older than 55 with stage III squamous cell lung carcinoma.

Notes on this clone: Additional DNA sequences in this sample encode the identical CDR3. The chain uses TRBV7-2 and TRBJ2-3; 12 positions match TRBD2. The germline V gene has CDR1 SGHTA and CDR2 FQGNSA. This CDR3 comprises 16 residues. With 6 bases clipped from V and 1 base from J, the junction kept 5 bases outside the gene matches. CDR3 residues: CASSSRLAGGTDTQYF. The DNA for the CDR3 is TGTGCCAGCAGTTCACGACTAGCGGGGGGCACAGATACGCAGTATTTT.

J is TRBJ2-6 and V is TRBV5-6; unclear D gene. V lost 0 bases, J lost 2 bases, and 6 bases lay in between. This CDR3 is built from 15 residues. Germline V gene lookup returns CDR1 SGHDT and CDR2 YYEEEE. The CDR3 bases are TGTGCCAGCAGCTTGGGTGTAACTGGGGCCAACGTCCTGACTTTC. Protein: CASSLGVTGANVLTF.

The V and J genes are TRBV5-6 and TRBJ1-4; no reliable D call. The CDR3 has 14 residues. Trimming stripped 1 base from V and 8 bases from J, with 12 bases between. CDR1 is SGHDT and CDR2 is YYEEEE in the germline V gene. The CDR3: CASSLYSSWEKLFF. The CDR3, as DNA: TGTGCCAGCAGCTTGTATTCGTCTTGGGAAAAACTGTTTTTT.

The chain employs TRBV19 and TRBJ2-2; perhaps TRBD1 as D (6 bases). The CDR3 covers 14 residues. Per germline, CDR1 LNHDA and CDR2 SQIVND (reference sequence). V lost 5 bases and J 3 bases, leaving 10 bases between the germline ends. CDR3 in amino acids: CASSAGAHTGELFF. The CDR3 DNA reads as TGTGCCAGTAGTGCAGGGGCGCACACCGGGGAGCTGTTTTTT.

This clone was observed once. CDR3 sequence reads: CAIGGLAGANTGELFF. CDR3 in DNA: TGTGCCATCGGAGGGCTAGCGGGGGCCAACACCGGGGAGCTGTTTTTT. The chain recombines TRBV10-3 with TRBJ2-2, with 10 bases lining up with TRBD2. V dropped 8 bases and J dropped 2; count of bases not matched to a gene: 8. Per the germline V gene, CDR1 is ENHRY and CDR2 is SYGVKD. The CDR3 runs to 16 residues.

This sequence joins TRBV19 and TRBJ2-7; perhaps D is TRBD1 or TRBD2 (5 bases each). The V gene's germline CDR1 is LNHDA and CDR2 SQIVND (reference sequence). The CDR3 length is 14 residues. V lost 4 bases and J 6 bases, leaving 16 bases between the germline ends. The CDR3 DNA sequence: TGTGCCAGTAGTACCCGATCAGGTGGGGGCGAGCAGTACTTC. It yields the protein CASSTRSGGGEQYF.

This clone was detected once. The chain employs TRBV5-1 and TRBJ1-5; a weak D match, TRBD1 (6 bases). The CDR3 runs 15 residues. CDR1 SGHRS and CDR2 YFSETQ come from the germline V gene. Trimming shortened V by 0 bases and J by 7 bases, and 14 bases separated the two germline ends. The CDR3 region is CASSLDGGREQPQHF. In DNA, the CDR3 is TGCGCCAGCAGCTTGGACGGGGGGCGTGAGCAGCCCCAGCATTTT.

V and J are TRBV7-3 and TRBJ2-7; D uncertain. V lost 5 bases and J lost 7, with 18 bases in between. This CDR3 is built from 14 residues. Germline CDR1 is SGHTA and CDR2 is FQGTGA. CDR3 residues: CASSPGPGLGEQYF. The CDR3, as DNA: TGTGCCAGCAGCCCCGGACCTGGGTTGGGGGAGCAGTACTTC.

The V gene is TRBV6-6, the J gene TRBJ1-1; TRBD1 might be the D (5 bases). Germline lookup yields CDR1 MNHNY and CDR2 SVGAGI (reference sequence). V was clipped by 6 bases and J by 1 base, with 12 bases between them. This CDR3 has 14 residues. This chain's CDR3 is CASRTPGRNTEAFF. The CDR3 DNA sequence: TGTGCCAGCAGAACCCCAGGGCGGAACACTGAAGCTTTCTTT.

The V gene is TRBV4-3, the J gene TRBJ2-3, with 14 nucleotides matching TRBD2. The CDR3 contains 16 residues. Germline V CDR1 and CDR2: LGHNA, YSLEER. V lost 4 bases, J lost 6 bases, and 6 bases stayed unmatched. The CDR3 sequence is CASSRTTSGGADTQYF. The CDR3 bases are TGCGCCAGCAGCCGCACGACTAGCGGGGGGGCCGATACGCAGTATTTT.

The chain employs TRBV5-5 and TRBJ1-3, with 8 bases matching TRBD1. The V segment lost 4 bases and the J segment 4 bases; nucleotides outside the gene matches: 10. CDR1 is SGHKS, CDR2 YYEKEE, per germline (reference sequence). This CDR3 has 16 residues. The CDR3 bases are TGTGCCAGCAGCCCGCGACAGGGGACGAGAGGAAACACCATATATTTT. It yields the protein CASSPRQGTRGNTIYF. Full variable domain (outside the CDR3, taken from reference TRBV5-5 and TRBJ1-3): DAGVTQSPTHLIKTRGQQVTLRCSPISGHKSVSWYQQVLGQGPQFIFQYYEKEERGRGNFPDRFSARQFPNYSSELNVNALLLGDSALYLCASSPRQGTRGNTIYFGEGSWLTVV.

The chain joins TRBV7-2 to TRBJ1-1; D possibly corresponds to TRBD1 (5 bases). V gave up 6 bases and J gave up 0 bases, with 11 bases separating them. Germline V CDR1 and CDR2: SGHTA, FQGNSA. CDR3 size: 14 residues. The chain's CDR3 is CASSKDSLNTEAFF. The CDR3 DNA reads TGTGCCAGCAGTAAAGACAGCCTGAACACTGAAGCTTTCTTT.

V gene TRBV28 combines with J gene TRBJ2-5; D gene unclear. V gave up 8 bases and J gave up 6 bases, with 25 bases separating them. CDR1 is MDHEN and CDR2 is SYDVKM in the germline V gene. The CDR3 is 16 amino acids. CDR3 amino acids: CASDAQLVSKTKTQYF. DNA for the CDR3: TGTGCCAGCGACGCCCAGTTAGTCTCCAAGACGAAGACCCAGTACTTC. The entire variable domain, with the rest obtained from reference TRBV28 and TRBJ2-5, is as follows: DVKVTQSSRYLVKRTGEKVFLECVQDMDHENMFWYRQDPGLGLRLIYFSYDVKMKEKGDIPEGYSVSREKKERFSLILESASTNQTSMYLCASDAQLVSKTKTQYFGPGTRLLVL.

This clone turned up a few times. This sequence joins TRBV5-1 and TRBJ1-1, with 8 bases matching TRBD1. The ends lost 0 bases at V and 3 bases at J; junction bases unmatched: 7. Looked up from germline, CDR1 is SGHRS and CDR2 is YFSETQ. CDR3 size: 16 residues. The CDR3 DNA is TGCGCCAGCAGCTTGGGGCTCAGGGGGCCTGACACTGAAGCTTTCTTT. Translation gives CASSLGLRGPDTEAFF.

V and J are TRBV29-1 and TRBJ1-2; D gene uncertain. CDR3 length: 12 amino acids. CDR1 is SQVTM, CDR2 ANQGSEA, per germline. V was clipped by 3 bases and J by 0 bases, with 5 bases between them. CDR3 bases: TGCAGCGTTGAGCGGCCTAACTATGGCTACACCTTC. Translating gives CSVERPNYGYTF. Based on the CDR3 plus reference TRBV29-1 and TRBJ1-2, the full variable domain is SAVISQKPSRDICQRGTSLTIQCQVDSQVTMMFWYRQQPGQSLTLIATANQGSEATYESGFVIDKFPISRPNLTFSTLTVSNMSPEDSSIYLCSVERPNYGYTFGSGTRLTVV.

V and J are TRBV18 and TRBJ2-3, with D perhaps TRBD1 or TRBD2 (5 bases each). The germline V gene has CDR1 KGHSH and CDR2 LQKENI. The CDR3 sequence is 13 residues long. With 4 bases removed from V and 5 bases from J, the gap between germline ends came to 10 bases. CDR3: CASSHLGVDTQYF. CDR3 DNA: TGTGCCAGCTCACACCTGGGGGTAGATACGCAGTATTTT.

V usage is TRBV10-1 and J usage is TRBJ2-2; perhaps TRBD1 as D (6 bases). V was clipped by 3 bases and J by 7 bases, with 18 bases between them. This CDR3 has 16 residues. Germline V gene data show CDR1 as WNHNN and CDR2 as SYGVQD (reference sequence). CDR3 DNA sequence: TGCGCCAGCAGTGACTGGGGGCGCGACGGGGTCGGGGAGCTGTTTTTT. Its protein product is CASSDWGRDGVGELFF.

The V and J genes are TRBV7-2 and TRBJ1-2; the D gene is possibly TRBD1 (6 bases). The CDR3 is 17 residues long. Germline lookup yields CDR1 SGHTA and CDR2 FQGNSA. Trimming shortened V by 0 bases and J by 7 bases, and 21 bases separated the two germline ends. This CDR3 reads CASSLAQRGRGAVGYTF. CDR3 DNA sequence: TGTGCCAGCAGCTTAGCGCAAAGAGGACGGGGGGCGGTTGGCTACACCTTC.

The V gene is TRBV10-3, the J gene TRBJ1-5, with TRBD1 as a possible D gene (5 bases). The CDR3 spans 15 residues. With 0 bases removed from V and 9 bases from J, the gap between germline ends came to 15 bases. The germline V gene encodes CDR1 ENHRY and CDR2 SYGVKD. CDR3 residues: CAISESIGDQRPQHF. The CDR3 region has the DNA TGTGCCATCAGTGAGTCCATAGGGGATCAACGGCCCCAGCATTTT.

This sequence joins TRBV7-9 and TRBJ2-3; D may correspond to TRBD1 or TRBD2 (5 bases each). CDR1 is SEHNR, CDR2 FQNEAQ, per germline (reference sequence). CDR3 size: 16 residues. The V and J ends lost 5 bases and 0 bases respectively, with 15 bases between them. The CDR3 protein is CASSGGVEASTDTQYF. The CDR3 DNA reads as TGTGCCAGCAGCGGGGGTGTAGAAGCCAGCACAGATACGCAGTATTTT.

The chain links TRBV15 to TRBJ2-5, with a tentative D call TRBD2 (6 bases). The CDR3 has 14 amino acids. The germline V gene encodes CDR1 LNHNV and CDR2 YYDKDF (reference sequence). Trimming took off 2 bases at V and 5 bases at J, with 12 bases between the two ends. DNA for the CDR3: TGTGCCACCAGCAGACGACTAGTGGGTGAGACCCAGTACTTC. Translation gives CATSRRLVGETQYF.

This chain links TRBV5-4 with TRBJ1-1, with a tentative D call TRBD1 (6 bases). Trimming removed 4 bases from V and 0 bases from J, with 10 bases in between. Germline-derived CDR1 and CDR2 are SGHNT and YYREEE (reference sequence). The CDR3 sequence is 14 residues long. CDR3 nucleotides: TGTGCCAGCAGCCCGGGGGCCATGAACACTGAAGCTTTCTTT. Protein: CASSPGAMNTEAFF. The entire variable domain, with the rest obtained from reference TRBV5-4 and TRBJ1-1, is as follows: ETGVTQSPTHLIKTRGQQVTLRCSSQSGHNTVSWYQQALGQGPQFIFQYYREEENGRGNFPPRFSGLQFPNYSSELNVNALELDDSALYLCASSPGAMNTEAFFGQGTRLTVV.

The chain recombines TRBV7-6 with TRBJ2-3; 11 nucleotides match TRBD1. The germline gives CDR1 SGHVS, CDR2 FNYEAQ. V was pared by 1 base and J by 4 bases, with 10 bases of the junction left unmatched. CDR3 size: 18 residues. The CDR3, as DNA: TGTGCCAGCAGCTTAGGGACCGGACAGGGGGCTCGTGCAGATACGCAGTATTTT. Its translation: CASSLGTGQGARADTQYF.

This clone occurred a few times. This chain uses TRBV19 with TRBJ2-3; D gene ambiguous. The V gene's germline CDR1 is LNHDA and CDR2 SQIVND (reference sequence). Between the trimmed V and J ends, which lost 3 bases and 2 bases, there was a span of 15 bases. The CDR3 has 16 amino acids. CDR3 amino acids: CASSMLAADITDTQYF. The CDR3, as DNA: TGTGCCAGTAGTATGCTCGCGGCAGATATCACAGATACGCAGTATTTT.

The V and J genes are TRBV18 and TRBJ2-7; TRBD1 is a possible D gene (5 bases). V was clipped by 1 base and J by 6 bases, with 16 bases between them. Per germline, CDR1 KGHSH and CDR2 LQKENI. The CDR3 consists of 15 residues. CDR3 amino acids: CASSPRLGQGIEQYF. The DNA of the CDR3 is TGTGCCAGCTCACCACGATTAGGACAAGGGATCGAGCAGTACTTC.

The chain carries TRBV5-4 and TRBJ1-6; tentatively, D is TRBD1 (6 bases). From germline, CDR1 is SGHNT and CDR2 YYREEE (reference sequence). The V end lost 3 bases, the J end lost 6 bases, and 10 bases lay between the germline ends. This CDR3 has 14 amino acids. This CDR3 reads CASSSHRVNSPLHF. The CDR3 nucleotides are TGTGCCAGCAGCTCGCACAGGGTTAATTCACCCCTCCACTTT.